Below, 12 T cell receptor beta chains from the same sample are listed, as sequenced in a study of T cell changes during pregnancy in multiple sclerosis. Some clones are missing from TCRdb's copy, which holds only in-frame ones; the method was immunoSEQ multiplex PCR. The repertoire includes about 80,000 clones, around 90% of them detected once, and 1.4% sits in the top ten. The starting material was peripheral blood, obtained before pregnancy. These receptors all stem from a female donor with multiple sclerosis, enrolled in a pregnancy study.

This clone was observed a single time. V usage is TRBV7-6 and J usage is TRBJ2-2; 8 positions match TRBD1. The CDR3 is made up of 16 amino acids. V shed 1 base and J 1 base; nucleotides not matched to a gene: 2. Per the germline V gene, CDR1 is SGHVS and CDR2 is FNYEAQ. The CDR3 DNA sequence: TGTGCCAGCAGCTTAGGAGGGACAGGGAACACCGGGGAGCTGTTTTTT. Protein product: CASSLGGTGNTGELFF. Together with reference TRBV7-6 and TRBJ2-2, the CDR3 gives the full variable domain: GAGVSQSPRYKVTKRGQDVALRCDPISGHVSLYWYRQALGQGPEFLTYFNYEAQQDKSGLPNDRFSAERPEGSISTLTIQRTEQRDSAMYRCASSLGGTGNTGELFFGEGSRLTVL.

The chain carries TRBV2 and TRBJ1-3; 11 positions match TRBD1. V shed 6 bases, J shed 3 bases, and the junction held 1 base outside the gene matches. The CDR3 is 14 amino acids. Germline CDR1 is SNHLY and CDR2 is FYNNEI. The CDR3 DNA sequence: TGTGCCAGCAGGGACAGGGGGCTTGGAAACACCATATATTTT. Translation gives CASRDRGLGNTIYF.

The chain has TRBV19 and TRBJ1-4; D unresolved. Germline values: CDR1 LNHDA, CDR2 SQIVND (reference sequence). The CDR3 consists of 11 residues. The V end lost 6 bases, the J end lost 5 bases, and 4 bases lay between the germline ends. The CDR3 bases are TGTGCCAGTAGCCTAAATGAAAAACTGTTTTTT. It yields the protein CASSLNEKLFF.

This clone appeared once. V usage is TRBV6-5 and J usage is TRBJ1-1, with D tentatively TRBD1 (6 bases). With 8 bases removed from V and 1 base from J, the gap between germline ends came to 17 bases. CDR3 size: 15 residues. From germline, CDR1 is MNHEY and CDR2 SVGAGI. The CDR3 is CASFYRGGGNTEAFF. The CDR3, as DNA: TGTGCCAGCTTTTACAGAGGGGGGGGGAACACTGAAGCTTTCTTT.

The CDR3 region has the DNA TGTGCCAGCAGCAAAGCGGGGGTCCTCCAAGAGACCCAGTACTTC. Its translation is CASSKAGVLQETQYF. This chain connects TRBV5-4 to TRBJ2-5; 8 nucleotides agree with TRBD2. The CDR3 is 15 amino acids. The germline V gene encodes CDR1 SGHNT and CDR2 YYREEE (reference sequence). The J segment lost 1 base and the V segment lost 4 bases, leaving 6 bases of the junction unmatched.

The rearrangement uses TRBV7-2 and TRBJ2-1; tentative D call: TRBD2 (6 bases). The CDR3 consists of 13 residues. Trimming pared 5 bases from V and 6 bases from J, leaving 11 bases between. Germline assignment: CDR1 SGHTA and CDR2 FQGNSA. CDR3 nucleotide sequence: TGTGCCAGCAGCCCCTCGCGGGGCAATGAGCAGTTCTTC. Its protein is CASSPSRGNEQFF.

The rearrangement joins TRBV2 to TRBJ2-7; 9 positions match TRBD1. The length of the CDR3 is 14 residues. The ends lost 4 bases at V and 4 bases at J; junction bases unmatched: 5. Germline V gene sequence: CDR1 SNHLY, CDR2 FYNNEI. The CDR3 reads CASSADRGSYEQYF. DNA for the CDR3: TGTGCCAGCAGTGCTGACAGGGGGTCATACGAGCAGTACTTC.

The V call is TRBV5-4, the J call TRBJ1-2; D gene ambiguous. Germline V lookup: CDR1 SGHNT, CDR2 YYREEE (reference sequence). The CDR3 runs to 12 residues. V was cut by 0 bases and J by 6 bases, with 6 bases left in between. DNA of the CDR3: TGTGCCAGCAGCTTGGAGGCGGATGGCTACACCTTC. As protein: CASSLEADGYTF.

Of note for this clone: Other DNA sequences from this sample encode an identical CDR3 as well. The chain joins TRBV5-6 to TRBJ1-5, with 10 bases identical to TRBD1. Germline V gives CDR1 SGHDT, CDR2 YYEEEE. V shed 4 bases, J shed 1 base, and the junction held 2 bases outside the gene matches. This CDR3 region has 15 residues. In DNA, the CDR3 is TGTGCCAGCAGCCTGGGACAGGGGAGCAATCAGCCCCAGCATTTT. It specifies CASSLGQGSNQPQHF.

This chain links TRBV11-2 with TRBJ2-1; 9 positions match TRBD2. This CDR3 has 15 residues. Unmatched junction bases numbered 5, after V lost 5 bases and J lost 3 bases. Looked up from germline, CDR1 is SGHAT and CDR2 is FQNNGV. CDR3 DNA sequence: TGTGCCAGCAGCCCTATGACTAGCGGCTACAATGAGCAGTTCTTC. It codes for CASSPMTSGYNEQFF.

The chain carries TRBV11-2 and TRBJ1-4; D perhaps matches TRBD1 (5 bases). The germline gives CDR1 SGHAT, CDR2 FQNNGV. V was pared by 5 bases and J by 10 bases, with 11 bases between. This CDR3 region has 12 residues. The CDR3 protein is CASSLRGGKLFF. The CDR3, as DNA: TGTGCCAGCAGCCTAAGGGGTGGAAAACTGTTTTTT.

CDR3 DNA sequence: TGTGCCAGCAGCGTACGCGGGGGGCCTCAAGAGACCCAGTACTTC. It translates to CASSVRGGPQETQYF. V and J are TRBV9 and TRBJ2-5; 8 bases map to TRBD2. After removal of 1 base from V and 2 bases from J, the junction contained 4 bases not matched to a gene. This CDR3 has 15 amino acids. Germline CDR1 SGDLS, CDR2 YYNGEE.